Shown below are 17 T cell receptor beta chains from a single sample sequenced in a study of T cell therapy after organ transplantation. The table came from immunoSEQ multiplex PCR; TCRdb's copy has only in-frame clones and leaves some out. The repertoire holds 2,000 to 2,500 clones, with about 90% as singletons. These TCRs' antigens remain unknown. Material: CD8+ T cells from blood, obtained before autologous CMV-specific T cell therapy. These receptors originate from a human patient who had received a solid organ transplant and had CMV disease.

The chain employs TRBV7-9 and TRBJ2-7; D is unresolved. Trimming removed 1 base at V and 2 bases at J, with 6 bases between. Germline CDR1 is SEHNR and CDR2 is FQNEAQ (reference sequence). The CDR3 runs to 13 residues. Written as DNA, the CDR3 is TGTGCCAGCAGCTTAGGAATGACCTACGAGCAGTACTTC. It codes for CASSLGMTYEQYF.

CDR3 amino acids: CASRWTASYEQYF. DNA of the CDR3: TGTGCCAGCAGGTGGACGGCTAGCTACGAGCAGTACTTC. The V and J genes are TRBV5-6 and TRBJ2-5; no clear D gene. The J call is doubtful: the DNA matches TRBJ2-7 better. Per germline, CDR1 SGHDT and CDR2 YYEEEE. This CDR3 has 13 amino acids.

The gene calls are TRBV5-1 and TRBJ2-7; D is unresolved. With 3 bases removed from V and 0 bases from J, the gap between germline ends came to 1 base. The CDR3 has 11 amino acids. CDR1 is SGHRS, CDR2 YFSETQ, per germline. CDR3 coding DNA: TGCGCCAGCAGCTCCTCCTACGAGCAGTACTTC. This gives the protein CASSSSYEQYF.

The V call is TRBV18, the J call TRBJ2-7, with 7 nucleotides matching TRBD1. CDR1 KGHSH and CDR2 LQKENI come from the germline V gene. The J segment lost 5 bases and the V segment lost 0 bases, leaving 13 bases of the junction unmatched. The CDR3 length is 17 residues. The CDR3 spells CASSPPPDREHVHEQYF. The CDR3 DNA is TGTGCCAGCTCACCACCACCCGACAGGGAGCACGTCCACGAGCAGTACTTC.

The chain joins TRBV7-8 to TRBJ1-3; D gene ambiguous. V lost 6 bases, J lost 3 bases, and 3 bases lay in between. This CDR3 has 11 amino acids. Germline V gene lookup returns CDR1 SGHVS and CDR2 FQNEAQ. CDR3 loop: CASRGGNTIYF. DNA for the CDR3: TGTGCCAGCAGGGGTGGAAACACCATATATTTT.

In regard to this clone: Other DNA sequences in the same sample also yield this CDR3. The rearrangement joins TRBV28 to TRBJ1-5; tentatively, D is TRBD1 (6 bases). The ends were cut back, 8 bases at V and 7 bases at J, with 15 bases in the middle. Germline values: CDR1 MDHEN, CDR2 SYDVKM. This CDR3 comprises 13 residues. In nucleotides, the CDR3 is TGTGCCAGCTGGGGGGGGGCGGGGCAGCCCCAGCATTTT. Its protein product is CASWGGAGQPQHF.

This sequence joins TRBV29-1 and TRBJ1-1; maybe TRBD1 (5 bases). Germline V gene sequence: CDR1 SQVTM, CDR2 ANQGSEA. CDR3 length: 12 residues. V lost 5 bases and J 1 base, leaving 8 bases between the germline ends. CDR3 protein: CSVRQTNTEAFF. The CDR3 bases are TGCAGCGTTCGACAGACGAACACTGAAGCTTTCTTT.

CDR3 in amino acids: CASSIGTGEDEQYF. The CDR3 DNA sequence: TGTGCCAGTAGTATAGGGACAGGGGAAGATGAGCAGTACTTC. The rearrangement links TRBV19 to TRBJ2-7, with TRBD1 identical over 9 bases. V trimming: 1 base; J trimming: 7 bases; junction bases outside the gene matches: 5. The CDR3 sequence is 14 residues long. From germline, CDR1 is LNHDA and CDR2 SQIVND (reference sequence).

This clone was detected only once. This rearrangement joins TRBV5-4 to TRBJ2-1, with D tentatively TRBD2 (6 bases). The CDR3 is made up of 15 amino acids. CDR1 and CDR2 (germline): SGHNT, YYREEE (reference sequence). V lost 2 bases and J lost 4, with 13 bases in between. The CDR3 reads CASSFYGGEYNEQFF. Written as DNA, the CDR3 is TGTGCCAGCAGCTTCTACGGGGGAGAGTACAATGAGCAGTTCTTC. Using reference TRBV5-4 and TRBJ2-1 for the parts outside the CDR3, the full variable domain is ETGVTQSPTHLIKTRGQQVTLRCSSQSGHNTVSWYQQALGQGPQFIFQYYREEENGRGNFPPRFSGLQFPNYSSELNVNALELDDSALYLCASSFYGGEYNEQFFGPGTRLTVL.

This rearrangement joins TRBV2 to TRBJ2-1; TRBD1 might be the D (5 bases). Germline V lookup: CDR1 SNHLY, CDR2 FYNNEI. The CDR3 consists of 14 residues. The ends were cut back, 2 bases at V and 4 bases at J, with 9 bases in the middle. For the CDR3, the DNA is TGTGCCAGCAGTGAAAGGACACTTTACAATGAGCAGTTCTTC. This codes for CASSERTLYNEQFF.

This chain joins TRBV12-5 and TRBJ1-2; no clear D gene. V was pared by 1 base and J by 3 bases, with 12 bases between. The CDR3 is 15 residues long. Per the germline V gene, CDR1 is LGHNT and CDR2 is FRNRAP. Written as DNA, the CDR3 is TGTGCTAGTGGTTTGGGCGGGAGACACCACTATGGCTACACCTTC. Translated: CASGLGGRHHYGYTF.

The sample holds a few counts of this clone. The chain links TRBV6-5 to TRBJ1-4, with 7 bases fitting TRBD1. This CDR3 has 14 amino acids. J gave up 3 bases and V 4 bases, and 2 bases lay outside the gene matches. Germline V lookup: CDR1 MNHEY, CDR2 SVGAGI. CDR3 amino acids: CASSSTGPNEKLFF. The DNA of the CDR3 is TGTGCCAGCAGTTCGACAGGGCCTAATGAAAAACTGTTTTTT.

A single count supports this clone. The chain is built from TRBV4-2 and TRBJ2-7; either TRBD1 or TRBD2 may supply D (6 bases each). The germline V and J ends were trimmed by 3 bases and 6 bases, with 18 bases remaining between them. The CDR3 is 15 amino acids. The germline V gene has CDR1 LGHNA and CDR2 YNFKEQ. CDR3 protein: CASSQITGAHREQYF. The CDR3 region has the DNA TGTGCCAGCAGCCAGATCACGGGGGCCCATCGCGAGCAGTACTTC.

The rearrangement joins TRBV19 to TRBJ2-7, with 9 bases lining up with TRBD1. The CDR3 loop spans 13 amino acids. The germline CDR1 and CDR2 sequences are LNHDA and SQIVND (reference sequence). Unmatched junction bases numbered 6, after V lost 10 bases and J lost 2 bases. The CDR3 sequence is CATGTGPPYEQYF. The CDR3 nucleotides are TGTGCCACCGGGACAGGGCCCCCCTACGAGCAGTACTTC.

This chain connects TRBV6-5 to TRBJ2-7, with D possibly matching TRBD2 (6 bases). The germline gives CDR1 MNHEY, CDR2 SVGAGI. This CDR3 spans 13 amino acids. The V end lost 5 bases, the J end lost 4 bases, and 12 bases lay between the germline ends. The CDR3 here is CASSPGDKYEQYF. The CDR3 coding sequence is TGTGCCAGCAGTCCGGGGGATAAGTACGAGCAGTACTTC.

The V and J genes are TRBV7-2 and TRBJ2-7; D gene ambiguous. Germline CDR1 SGHTA, CDR2 FQGNSA. V was clipped by 5 bases and J by 6 bases, with 23 bases between them. The CDR3 contains 16 residues. The chain's CDR3 is CASSPLIGAPRREQYF. DNA for the CDR3: TGTGCCAGCAGCCCCTTGATCGGAGCTCCTAGGCGCGAGCAGTACTTC.

The CDR3 sequence is CASSPLTRVYEQYF. CDR3 nucleotides: TGTGCCAGCAGCCCCTTGACCAGGGTGTACGAGCAGTACTTC. The V and J genes are TRBV7-9 and TRBJ2-7; maybe TRBD1 (5 bases). CDR3 size: 14 residues. Trimming removed 5 bases at V and 4 bases at J, with 15 bases between. Germline loops: CDR1 SEHNR, CDR2 FQNEAQ (reference sequence).